This note documents a single T cell receptor beta chain sequence. The ends were cut back, 2 bases at V and 5 bases at J, with 16 bases in the middle. The CDR3 length is 15 residues. Germline CDR1 reads SGHRS; CDR2 reads YFSETQ. Treatment given: approximately 18 received Ad26.COV2.S at low or high dose, single or two shots; roughly five received placebo; per-sample allocation not given. The samples date from day 63 after the first vaccine or placebo injection. The data stem from a study of Ad26.COV2.S vaccination and SARS-CoV-2 variants. TCRdb's copy holds only in-frame clones and misses some; the assay was immunoSEQ multiplex PCR. The sample yields roughly 420,000 clones, roughly 90% seen once.

The receptor was derived from a person between 18 and 59 years old who received the Ad26.COV2.S COVID-19 vaccine or a placebo. The sample here was peripheral blood, taken in a trial of Ad26.COV2.S vaccine versus placebo. The chain has TRBV5-1 and TRBJ1-2, with a weak D call TRBD1 (5 bases). CDR3 residues: CASSFDPATAYGYTF. The CDR3 region has the DNA TGCGCCAGCAGCTTCGACCCCGCGACAGCGTATGGCTACACCTTC. Drawing the rest from reference TRBV5-1 and TRBJ1-2, the complete variable domain is KAGVTQTPRYLIKTRGQQVTLSCSPISGHRSVSWYQQTPGQGLQFLFEYFSETQRNKGNFPGRFSGRQFSNSRSEMNVSTLELGDSALYLCASSFDPATAYGYTFGSGTRLTVV.